The 27 T cell receptor beta chains in this list originate from one sample, sequenced in a study of PD-1 blockade in classical Hodgkin lymphoma. Time point here: newly diagnosed, previously untreated cHL patient sample. Magnetic negative selection served to purify CD4+ T cells out of PBMCs that had been thawed. The protocol was immunoSEQ multiplex PCR, while the TCRdb copy is restricted to in-frame clones and leaves out a portion. Of approximately 25,000 clones in the sample, about 90% were seen once. The sample taken for sequencing was CD4+ T cells from blood. The receptors shown here come from a human donor with classical Hodgkin lymphoma.

The CDR3 protein is CASSLLPPNEQFF. The CDR3 nucleotides are TGTGCCAGCAGCCTCCTTCCCCCGAATGAGCAGTTCTTC. This chain uses TRBV9 with TRBJ2-1; D gene unclear. Trimming removed 4 bases at V and 7 bases at J, with 12 bases between. The CDR3 is made up of 13 amino acids. The germline V gene encodes CDR1 SGDLS and CDR2 YYNGEE.

The gene calls are TRBV30 and TRBJ1-5; D is unclear. This CDR3 contains 13 residues. Trimming shortened V by 1 base and J by 4 bases, and 8 bases separated the two germline ends. Germline V gives CDR1 GTSNPN, CDR2 SVGIG (reference sequence). The CDR3: CAWSADINQPQHF. CDR3 bases: TGTGCCTGGAGTGCCGACATAAATCAGCCCCAGCATTTT.

The table lists this clone with a count of one. The rearrangement joins TRBV28 to TRBJ1-6; D remains ambiguous. CDR1 is MDHEN, CDR2 SYDVKM, per germline. With 4 bases removed from V and 7 bases from J, the gap between germline ends came to 8 bases. The CDR3 runs 13 residues. CDR3 coding DNA: TGTGCCAGCAGTTGGGTGGGGAATTCACCCCTCCACTTT. Translating gives CASSWVGNSPLHF. Full variable domain (outside the CDR3, taken from reference TRBV28 and TRBJ1-6): DVKVTQSSRYLVKRTGEKVFLECVQDMDHENMFWYRQDPGLGLRLIYFSYDVKMKEKGDIPEGYSVSREKKERFSLILESASTNQTSMYLCASSWVGNSPLHFGNGTRLTVT.

The J gene is TRBJ2-3, the V gene TRBV7-8; 11 bases are a match to TRBD2. Germline lookup yields CDR1 SGHVS and CDR2 FQNEAQ. CDR3 length: 15 amino acids. V shed 5 bases, J shed 8 bases, and the junction held 9 bases outside the gene matches. The CDR3 nucleotides read TGTGCCAGCAGCGTGATAGCGGGGGGGCGGGGTACGCAGTATTTT. Protein product: CASSVIAGGRGTQYF.

This clone was detected once. The V and J genes are TRBV9 and TRBJ2-5, with 8 bases lining up with TRBD2. In germline, CDR1 is SGDLS, CDR2 YYNGEE. After removal of 3 bases from V and 0 bases from J, the junction contained 1 base not matched to a gene. The CDR3 loop spans 14 amino acids. CDR3 DNA: TGTGCCAGCAGCGCCGGGGGGGACCAAGAGACCCAGTACTTC. It codes for CASSAGGDQETQYF.

The chain combines TRBV4-1 with TRBJ2-5; TRBD1 agrees at 7 bases. CDR3 length: 14 amino acids. The germline V gene has CDR1 MGHRA and CDR2 YSYEKL. Trimming at V came to 0 bases and at J to 5 bases, leaving 3 bases not matched to a gene. The CDR3 DNA reads as TGCGCCAGCAGCCAAGAAAGGGGGCCCGAGACCCAGTACTTC. It is translated as CASSQERGPETQYF.

The J gene is TRBJ1-5, the V gene TRBV6-8; possible D gene TRBD1, 5 bases. The CDR3 has 17 residues. The V end lost 0 bases, the J end lost 0 bases, and 12 bases lay between the germline ends. Per the germline V gene, CDR1 is MNHGY and CDR2 is SAAAGT. CDR3 loop: CASSYSYRIDSNQPQHF. CDR3 DNA sequence: TGTGCCAGCAGTTACTCTTACAGGATAGATAGCAATCAGCCCCAGCATTTT.

The rearrangement joins TRBV11-2 to TRBJ1-5; D is unclear. In germline, CDR1 is SGHAT, CDR2 FQNNGV. The CDR3 has 14 residues. Between the trimmed V and J ends, which lost 1 base and 3 bases, there was a span of 7 bases. This chain's CDR3 is CASSLAGNNQPQHF. CDR3 nucleotides: TGTGCCAGCAGCTTAGCTGGGAACAATCAGCCCCAGCATTTT.

The chain has TRBV7-9 and TRBJ1-2, with D maybe TRBD1 (6 bases). The CDR3 runs 16 residues. The germline V gene encodes CDR1 SEHNR and CDR2 FQNEAQ (reference sequence). The V end lost 4 bases, the J end lost 5 bases, and 20 bases lay between the germline ends. Written as DNA, the CDR3 is TGTGCCAGCAGCTCAGGGACAAGGTACGGACTATATGGCTACACCTTC. Translating gives CASSSGTRYGLYGYTF.

The chain joins TRBV30 to TRBJ1-2; the D is unclear. Germline CDR1 GTSNPN, CDR2 SVGIG (reference sequence). V was pared by 0 bases and J by 8 bases, with 13 bases between. This CDR3 spans 13 amino acids. CDR3 coding DNA: TGTGCCTGGAGTGTACTTAGGTTCCAAGGCTACACCTTC. Amino acid sequence: CAWSVLRFQGYTF.

The genes are TRBV4-1 and TRBJ1-1; D is ambiguous. The germline V gene encodes CDR1 MGHRA and CDR2 YSYEKL. The CDR3 has 17 amino acids. The V and J ends lost 1 base and 3 bases respectively, with 18 bases between them. The CDR3 loop reads CASSQGERHKKDTEAFF. The CDR3, as DNA: TGCGCCAGCAGCCAAGGCGAAAGACACAAAAAAGACACTGAAGCTTTCTTT.

This chain connects TRBV6-1 to TRBJ2-2; no definite D call. The germline CDR1 and CDR2 sequences are MNHNS and SASEGT. Trimming removed 4 bases at V and 7 bases at J, with 4 bases between. There are 11 residues in the CDR3. This CDR3 reads CASSVGGELFF. CDR3 coding DNA: TGTGCCAGCAGTGTCGGCGGGGAGCTGTTTTTT.

The chain links TRBV6-5 to TRBJ1-1; TRBD1 agrees at 9 bases. The CDR3 runs to 15 residues. Germline-derived CDR1 and CDR2 are MNHEY and SVGAGI. The V gene end was trimmed by 2 bases and the J gene end by 11 bases; junction bases not matched to a gene: 12. The chain's CDR3 is CASSYHEDRGKKAFF. CDR3 bases: TGTGCCAGCAGTTACCACGAAGACAGGGGGAAAAAGGCTTTCTTT.

The gene calls are TRBV7-2 and TRBJ2-2; D is possibly TRBD1 or TRBD2 (5 bases each). The CDR3 runs 16 residues. The V end was cut by 5 bases, the J end by 2 bases, with 15 bases between. The germline V gene encodes CDR1 SGHTA and CDR2 FQGNSA. The CDR3 sequence is CASSRNRDLNTGELFF. Here the CDR3 DNA reads TGTGCCAGCAGCCGGAACCGGGACCTAAACACCGGGGAGCTGTTTTTT.

This clone showed up just once. CDR3 nucleotide sequence: TGTGCCAGCAGCCCCGGGACAGTGGTGTACGAGCAGTACTTC. Its translation: CASSPGTVVYEQYF. The chain uses TRBV6-6 and TRBJ2-7, with 7 bases aligning to TRBD1. The germline V gene encodes CDR1 MNHNY and CDR2 SVGAGI (reference sequence). The CDR3 loop spans 14 amino acids. J gave up 4 bases and V 6 bases, and 9 bases lay outside the gene matches.

With regard to this clone: A read error may account for a junction end that differs from germline. The gene calls are TRBV11-2 and TRBJ2-7; 13 bases line up with TRBD2. CDR3 size: 14 residues. Per the germline V gene, CDR1 is SGHAT and CDR2 is FQNNGV. The CDR3 region is CASSSVGLAGAQSF. As DNA, the CDR3 is TGTGCCAGCAGCTCGGTCGGACTAGCGGGGGCCCAATCTTTC.

The rearrangement joins TRBV7-8 to TRBJ2-7; a weak D match, TRBD1 (5 bases). Per the germline V gene, CDR1 is SGHVS and CDR2 is FQNEAQ. Trimming took 1 base from V and 1 from J, leaving 11 bases between them. The CDR3 extends over 15 amino acids. CDR3 bases: TGTGCCAGCAGCTTAGATAACAGGAAATCCTACGAGCAGTACTTC. Its translation: CASSLDNRKSYEQYF.

The V call is TRBV4-1, the J call TRBJ2-1; D is perhaps TRBD1 or TRBD2 (5 bases each). Trimming removed 0 bases at V and 4 bases at J, with 22 bases between. Germline-derived CDR1 and CDR2 are MGHRA and YSYEKL. The CDR3 sequence is 19 residues long. The CDR3 loop is CASSQEKDRGVGRYNEQFF. The CDR3 region has the DNA TGCGCCAGCAGCCAAGAAAAAGATCGGGGCGTGGGACGATACAATGAGCAGTTCTTC.

This chain links TRBV9 with TRBJ2-7, with 10 bases lining up with TRBD1. The CDR3 contains 16 residues. V gave up 4 bases and J gave up 3 bases; unmatched junction bases: 10. Germline lookup yields CDR1 SGDLS and CDR2 YYNGEE. CDR3 protein: CASSPLPGQGIYEQYF. The CDR3, as DNA: TGTGCCAGCAGCCCTTTACCGGGACAGGGGATCTACGAGCAGTACTTC.

The chain recombines TRBV6-5 with TRBJ2-1; D is ambiguous. Trimming cost V 5 bases and J 6 bases, with 14 bases left between them. The CDR3 extends over 14 amino acids. Germline CDR1 MNHEY, CDR2 SVGAGI. The CDR3 DNA reads as TGTGCCAGCAGTCCCCCTGGCCTGCCCAATGAGCAGTTCTTC. Amino acids: CASSPPGLPNEQFF.

The chain couples TRBV5-1 to TRBJ2-3, with 13 bases that match TRBD2. The CDR3 runs to 17 residues. Losses at the gene ends were 2 bases for V and 6 bases for J; bases not matched to a gene: 9. Germline CDR1 reads SGHRS; CDR2 reads YFSETQ. CDR3 in DNA: TGCGCCAGCAGCTTTCAACTAGCGGGGGGGCCTCGGGATACGCAGTATTTT. It translates to CASSFQLAGGPRDTQYF.

The V and J genes are TRBV5-1 and TRBJ2-1; tentative D call: TRBD2 (7 bases). Germline CDR1 SGHRS, CDR2 YFSETQ. V lost 4 bases to trimming and J lost 4 bases, with 15 bases between them. There are 15 residues in the CDR3. The CDR3 is CASSQWGGSYNEQFF. DNA of the CDR3: TGCGCCAGCAGCCAATGGGGGGGCAGTTACAATGAGCAGTTCTTC.

This chain links TRBV5-1 with TRBJ2-3; 14 nucleotides match TRBD2. The CDR3 contains 16 residues. CDR1 and CDR2 from the germline V gene are SGHRS and YFSETQ. The ends lost 4 bases at V and 6 bases at J; junction bases unmatched: 7. The DNA of the CDR3 is TGCGCCAGCAGCGCCCGACTAGCGGGGGGGGACGATACGCAGTATTTT. As protein: CASSARLAGGDDTQYF.

The rearrangement joins TRBV10-3 to TRBJ2-1, with TRBD2 matching 14 bases. This CDR3 has 16 amino acids. Germline V gene sequence: CDR1 ENHRY, CDR2 SYGVKD. Trimming took 3 bases from V and 12 from J; bases not matched to a gene: 10. The chain's CDR3 is CAISELETSGGAGQFF. Here the CDR3 DNA reads TGTGCCATCAGTGAATTAGAGACTAGCGGGGGGGCCGGGCAGTTCTTC.

The chain uses TRBV5-4 and TRBJ1-2; D is ambiguous. Germline-derived CDR1 and CDR2 are SGHNT and YYREEE (reference sequence). V gave up 4 bases and J gave up 0 bases, with 19 bases separating them. There are 17 residues in the CDR3. The CDR3 is CASSLGFGSSANYGYTF. CDR3 sequence (DNA): TGTGCCAGCAGCCTGGGATTTGGCTCTTCAGCTAACTATGGCTACACCTTC. Supplemented by reference TRBV5-4 and TRBJ1-2, the full variable domain reads ETGVTQSPTHLIKTRGQQVTLRCSSQSGHNTVSWYQQALGQGPQFIFQYYREEENGRGNFPPRFSGLQFPNYSSELNVNALELDDSALYLCASSLGFGSSANYGYTFGSGTRLTVV.

This clone was counted once. J is TRBJ2-5 and V is TRBV5-4; D is perhaps TRBD1 (6 bases). Trimming took 4 bases from V and 3 from J, leaving 10 bases between them. Per the germline V gene, CDR1 is SGHNT and CDR2 is YYREEE (reference sequence). The CDR3 loop spans 13 amino acids. This CDR3 is CASSPRTEETQYF. The CDR3 DNA reads as TGTGCCAGCAGCCCAAGGACAGAAGAGACCCAGTACTTC.

The V and J genes are TRBV6-6 and TRBJ1-5, with D hard to call. The CDR3 is 13 residues long. Germline CDR1 is MNHNY and CDR2 is SVGAGI (reference sequence). V was clipped by 8 bases and J by 5 bases, with 13 bases between them. CDR3 nucleotides: TGTGCCAGCTCTATTGGGGATCATCAGCCCCAGCATTTT. It codes for CASSIGDHQPQHF.